The present T cell receptor beta chain was sequenced within a study of Graves' ophthalmopathy and Graves' hyperthyroidism. Study observations and caveats: This model predicted ophthalmopathy progression (sensitivity 60% to 71%, specificity about 73%).

This CDR3 spans 14 amino acids. V lost 1 base and J lost 8; bases outside the gene matches: 2. Patients were excluded if they had other autoimmune diseases or uncontrolled infections, and likewise if pregnancy or lactation applied. Physicians reached a diagnosis by relying on clinical symptoms, serum thyroxine, TRAb, thyroid ultrasound and orbital computed tomography. As regards this clonotype: What it binds is not known.

From RNA, the CDR3 regions of TCR beta chains were amplified and sequenced. Amplification began with first-round RT-PCR using HTBI primers, then second-round multiplex PCR was performed. In TCRdb, the multiplex PCR reads were re-called with MiXCR into one record per CDR3 protein. The sample lists roughly 400,000 distinct CDR3 sequences; about 15% were seen once. The specimen was peripheral blood. This sequence was found in an adult woman with stable Graves' hyperthyroidism. The J gene is TRBJ1-6, the V gene TRBV12-3 or TRBV12-4, with TRBD1 matching over 7 bases. The CDR3 DNA is TGTGCCAGCAGTTTAGGAGACAGGGATTCACCCCTCCACTTT. It codes for CASSLGDRDSPLHF.